The sequence of this T cell receptor (beta chain) was determined in a study of long-term antiretroviral therapy in people with HIV. In the study overall: The immediate-ART recommendation dates to 2015, and the earliest samples predate it by about a decade.

As for this clone: What it binds is unknown.

V lost 8 bases, J lost 0 bases, and 10 bases stayed unmatched. Germline-derived CDR1 and CDR2 are SGHVS and FQNEAQ. The CDR3 has 15 amino acids. The assay used was immunoSEQ (version v3.0), run at survey level. Profiled with immunoSEQ multiplex PCR; TCRdb holds only in-frame clones, not every one. The data contain tens of thousands of clones, more than 75% of them singletons. Overall study results and limits: Repertoires looked antigen-experienced, with only a slight naive shift after ART. At every time point, clones expanded before ART dominated the repertoire. Neither ART adherence, viral resistance nor therapy changes were documented.

The source material was unsorted PBMCs, sampled roughly 4.9 years after starting antiretroviral therapy. The genes are TRBV7-8 and TRBJ2-7, with 7 bases matching TRBD2. This clonotype was sampled from a man aged 40-55 years with HIV. The CDR3 coding sequence is TGTGCCAGCTCACGGGGGGACTCAAGCTCCTACGAGCAGTACTTC. Its protein is CASSRGDSSSYEQYF.